The rows below give T cell receptor beta chains drawn from one sample of a study of long-term antiretroviral therapy in people with HIV. The repertoire was sequenced with immunoSEQ multiplex PCR; TCRdb's copy has only in-frame clones and lacks some. Seen here are about 39,000 clones, 85% observed once, and the top ten hold 5.7%. This specimen consisted of unsorted PBMCs, obtained 3.1 years after starting antiretroviral therapy. These receptors all stem from a woman between 45 and 65 years old with HIV. The CDR3 runs from the conserved cysteine through the conserved F or W. D genes are given only for firm matches. Where a row states a size, it is once, few, many or the class of an expanded clone; other rows omit it.

TRBV5-5	.	TRBJ1-4	.	TGTGCCAGCAGCTTGAATTCTGGGACCTCGAAGGTGTTTTTT	CASSLNSGTSKVFF
TRBV12-5	.	TRBJ2-7	.	TGTGCTAGTGGTTTGGTAATGGGGTTCCTAAGGGACGAGCAGTACTTC	CASGLVMGFLRDEQYF
TRBV6-6	.	TRBJ2-5	.	TGTGCAGGCGGCGACAGTAGTTGGGGGACCCAGTACTTC	CAGGDSSWGTQYF
TRBV18	.	TRBJ2-7	.	TGTGCCAGCTCACCATTCCGGCAGACCTTATACGAGCAGTACTTC	CASSPFRQTLYEQYF
TRBV9	.	TRBJ2-5	.	TGTGCCAGCAGCACAGGTGCCTGGGAGACCCAGTACTTC	CASSTGAWETQYF
TRBV19	.	TRBJ2-1	.	TGTGCCAGTAGTATTATAGTGTACGGGGGCAATGAGCAGTTCTTC	CASSIIVYGGNEQFF
TRBV27	.	TRBJ2-3	.	TGTGCCACCAGTCTGGGCGGACGGTTCATAGATACGCAGTATTTT	CATSLGGRFIDTQYF
TRBV6-1	.	TRBJ2-7	.	TGTGCCAGCCTCCGTTGGGACAACGGGTTAGACGAGCAGTACTTC	CASLRWDNGLDEQYF
TRBV30	TRBD2	TRBJ2-7	.	TGTGCCTGGAGCCCCGGACTAGGGGCCTACGAGCAGTACTTC	CAWSPGLGAYEQYF
TRBV4-1	.	TRBJ2-3	once	TGCGCCAGCAGCCAAGATGCGGCAGATACGCAGTATTTT	CASSQDAADTQYF
TRBV9	.	TRBJ2-2	.	TGTGCCAGCAGCGTAGTCCCCGGGGAGCTGTTTTTT	CASSVVPGELFF
TRBV5-4	TRBD1	TRBJ1-3	.	TGTGCCAGCAGCCTGACAGGGGAGGGAAACACCATATATTTT	CASSLTGEGNTIYF
TRBV30	TRBD2	TRBJ2-2	.	TGTGCCTGGAGTAGGGCTAGCGGGGGGAGAACCACCGGGGAGCTGTTTTTT	CAWSRASGGRTTGELFF
TRBV7-3	.	TRBJ2-7	.	TGTGCCAGCAGCTTAACGGGGGGGGCAGGGTACGAGCAGTACTTC	CASSLTGGAGYEQYF
TRBV5-8	.	TRBJ1-2	.	TGTGCCAGCAGCCCGGAGGCGATGGCGGGGTATGGCTACACCTTC	CASSPEAMAGYGYTF
TRBV28	.	TRBJ1-2	once	TGTGCCAGCAGCCCCGTGTCAGGCGCTAACTATGGCTACACCTTC	CASSPVSGANYGYTF
TRBV30	.	TRBJ1-3	.	TGTGCCTGGAGGGCGGATTTCTCTGGAAACACCATATATTTT	CAWRADFSGNTIYF
TRBV7-2	TRBD1	TRBJ1-3	.	TGTGCCAGCAGCCGCAGGGGGGGGAACACCATATATTTT	CASSRRGGNTIYF
TRBV7-9	TRBD2	TRBJ2-7	few	TGTGCCAGCAGCCTCTGGGGAGCGGGGGGGAACGAGCAGTACTTC	CASSLWGAGGNEQYF
TRBV5-1	.	TRBJ1-1	few	TGCGCCAGCAGCGCGATTATGAACACTGAAGCTTTCTTT	CASSAIMNTEAFF
TRBV19	TRBD2	TRBJ2-5	.	TGTGCCAGTAGTACGGGAGCGGGGGGGAGAGAGACCCAGTACTTC	CASSTGAGGRETQYF
TRBV6-1	.	TRBJ1-3	.	TGTGCCAGCAGTGTCGACACGAGCTCTGGAAACACCATATATTTT	CASSVDTSSGNTIYF
TRBV9	.	TRBJ1-2	.	TGTGCCAGCAGCGTTGGGGAAGGGTTACATGGCTATGGCTACACCTTC	CASSVGEGLHGYGYTF
TRBV7-2	.	TRBJ2-3	.	TGTGCCAGCAGCCCCGGGACGCCGAGGCCAGATACGCAGTATTTT	CASSPGTPRPDTQYF